A single sample gave rise to the 30 T cell receptor beta chains below, sequenced in a study of control samples from healthy donors and cancer patients. Method: immunoSEQ multiplex PCR; TCRdb's copy keeps in-frame clones and lacks some. The repertoire has fewer than 65,000 clones, roughly 89% of them found once; the top ten carry around 1.5%. The sequenced material came from PBMCs. These receptors were taken from a man aged 35-49 years with colorectal cancer.

The chain couples TRBV6-5 to TRBJ2-2; D is perhaps TRBD2 (6 bases). The V gene lost 0 bases and the J gene lost 4 bases, with 9 bases spanning the gap. CDR1 and CDR2 from the germline V gene are MNHEY and SVGAGI. The CDR3 has 15 residues. In DNA, the CDR3 is TGTGCCAGCAGTTACTCCGGGGGTGGCACCGGGGAGCTGTTTTTT. Translation gives CASSYSGGGTGELFF.

The chain links TRBV5-6 to TRBJ1-1; D gene uncertain. The CDR3 loop spans 12 amino acids. Germline V lookup: CDR1 SGHDT, CDR2 YYEEEE. V was clipped by 0 bases and J by 9 bases, with 9 bases between them. CDR3 coding DNA: TGTGCCAGCAGCTTGGCGACGGTTAAAGCTTTCTTT. Translated: CASSLATVKAFF.

This rearrangement joins TRBV6-2 or TRBV6-3 to TRBJ2-1; perhaps TRBD2 as D (5 bases). With 2 bases removed from V and 9 bases from J, the gap between germline ends came to 14 bases. Germline CDR1 reads MNHEY; CDR2 reads SVGEGT. This CDR3 is built from 14 residues. CDR3 nucleotide sequence: TGTGCCAGCAGTTACCCGCGAATAGCGCTTGAGCAGTTCTTC. Translating it yields CASSYPRIALEQFF.

The V and J genes are TRBV28 and TRBJ2-1, with D unclear. This CDR3 region has 12 residues. The V and J ends lost 1 base and 9 bases respectively, with 7 bases between them. Germline CDR1 and CDR2: MDHEN and SYDVKM. Here the CDR3 DNA reads TGTGCCAGCAGTTTATATTTTAGTGAGCAGTTCTTC. It yields the protein CASSLYFSEQFF.

The DNA of the CDR3 is TGTGCCAGCAGTGTTTCCCTCTTGGGCACCGGGGAGCTGTTTTTT. Translated, it gives CASSVSLLGTGELFF. V gene TRBV27 combines with J gene TRBJ2-2; D is uncertain. This CDR3 is built from 15 residues. CDR1 is MNHEY, CDR2 SMNVEV, per germline (reference sequence). The V gene lost 5 bases and the J gene lost 4 bases, with 14 bases spanning the gap.

The chain carries TRBV6-4 and TRBJ2-1; D could derive from TRBD1 or TRBD2 (6 bases each). The CDR3 covers 15 residues. V lost 8 bases and J 0 bases, leaving 14 bases between the germline ends. Germline V gene data show CDR1 as MRHNA and CDR2 as SNTAGT. The CDR3 spells CASQFEGGSYNEQFF. The DNA of the CDR3 is TGTGCCAGCCAGTTCGAGGGGGGCTCCTACAATGAGCAGTTCTTC.

This clone came up a few times. The rearrangement links TRBV10-1 to TRBJ1-3; 8 nucleotides match TRBD1. This CDR3 is built from 15 residues. J was trimmed by 4 bases and V by 4 bases; bases with no gene match: 6. Germline V CDR1 and CDR2: WNHNN, SYGVQD (reference sequence). CDR3 sequence (DNA): TGCGCCAGCAGTGGGACAGGGCTTTTAGGAAACACCATATATTTT. Amino acids: CASSGTGLLGNTIYF.

V and J are TRBV27 and TRBJ2-7; D is perhaps TRBD1 (6 bases). The V end lost 5 bases, the J end lost 0 bases, and 17 bases lay between the germline ends. This CDR3 has 16 amino acids. Germline V lookup: CDR1 MNHEY, CDR2 SMNVEV (reference sequence). The CDR3 region is CASSPTTGISSYEQYF. CDR3 nucleotide sequence: TGTGCCAGCAGTCCCACCACAGGGATTAGCTCCTACGAGCAGTACTTC.

V is TRBV4-1 and J is TRBJ2-5, with D unresolved. V gave up 0 bases and J gave up 5 bases, with 10 bases separating them. The CDR3 is 14 residues long. Germline-derived CDR1 and CDR2 are MGHRA and YSYEKL. In DNA, the CDR3 is TGCGCCAGCAGCCAAGAGACTTACAAGGAGACCCAGTACTTC. Its protein product is CASSQETYKETQYF.

The J gene is TRBJ1-4, the V gene TRBV7-9; tentative D call: TRBD1 (5 bases). V was trimmed by 6 bases and J by 7 bases, leaving 27 bases between them. There are 18 residues in the CDR3. CDR1 is SEHNR, CDR2 FQNEAQ, per germline (reference sequence). The CDR3 bases are TGTGCCAGCAGTCCGAACCGGGGGGAAAAACGTTGGCGTGAAAAACTGTTTTTT. Translating it yields CASSPNRGEKRWREKLFF.

This clone was seen a single time. This chain connects TRBV19 to TRBJ2-3; 10 bases map to TRBD1. CDR1 and CDR2 (germline): LNHDA, SQIVND (reference sequence). The V segment lost 3 bases and the J segment 5 bases; nucleotides outside the gene matches: 2. This CDR3 spans 14 amino acids. CDR3 region: CASSIGQGGDTQYF. For the CDR3, the DNA is TGTGCCAGTAGTATCGGACAGGGGGGAGATACGCAGTATTTT.

In DNA form, the CDR3 reads TGTGCCAGTAGTGTCACCGCGGGGACAGCCTATGGCTACACCTTC. This sequence encodes CASSVTAGTAYGYTF. The chain has TRBV19 and TRBJ1-2, with 7 nucleotides matching TRBD1. CDR3 length: 15 amino acids. The germline V gene has CDR1 LNHDA and CDR2 SQIVND (reference sequence). With V trimmed by 5 bases and J by 4 bases, 10 bases remained unmatched.

The V gene is TRBV5-1, the J gene TRBJ2-7; the D gene is possibly TRBD2 (5 bases). From germline, CDR1 is SGHRS and CDR2 YFSETQ. The V and J ends lost 8 bases and 0 bases respectively, with 15 bases between them. The CDR3 is 14 residues long. In DNA, the CDR3 is TGCGCCAGTACTCGGACGGGAAGCTCCTACGAGCAGTACTTC. Translation gives CASTRTGSSYEQYF. Variable domain in full (rest from reference TRBV5-1 and TRBJ2-7): KAGVTQTPRYLIKTRGQQVTLSCSPISGHRSVSWYQQTPGQGLQFLFEYFSETQRNKGNFPGRFSGRQFSNSRSEMNVSTLELGDSALYLCASTRTGSSYEQYFGPGTRLTVT.

The chain couples TRBV4-3 to TRBJ2-1; the match to TRBD2 covers 10 bases. V lost 0 bases to trimming and J lost 4 bases; unmatched junction nucleotides: 6. The CDR3 loop spans 17 amino acids. Germline CDR1 and CDR2: LGHNA and YSLEER. In DNA form, the CDR3 reads TGCGCCAGCAGCCAAGAAAGTGGGACTAGCGTTTACAATGAGCAGTTCTTC. Translating it yields CASSQESGTSVYNEQFF.

The V call is TRBV7-2, the J call TRBJ1-5; perhaps TRBD1 as D (5 bases). This CDR3 comprises 15 residues. Trimming pared 1 base from V and 4 bases from J, leaving 11 bases between. CDR1 SGHTA and CDR2 FQGNSA come from the germline V gene. The CDR3: CASSLEGRANQPQHF. In DNA form, the CDR3 reads TGTGCCAGCAGCTTAGAGGGCAGGGCAAATCAGCCCCAGCATTTT.

This clone was seen only once. The rearrangement links TRBV20-1 to TRBJ1-2; D gene uncertain. The CDR3 consists of 10 residues. V dropped 6 bases and J dropped 12 bases, with 14 bases sitting between them. The germline V gene has CDR1 DFQATT and CDR2 SNEGSKA (reference sequence). CDR3 loop: CSALYKEDTF. DNA for the CDR3: TGCAGTGCCCTATATAAAGAGGACACCTTC.

The chain combines TRBV27 with TRBJ2-7; 11 bases are shared with TRBD1. The CDR3 loop spans 16 amino acids. Germline-derived CDR1 and CDR2 are MNHEY and SMNVEV (reference sequence). After removal of 2 bases from V and 4 bases from J, the junction contained 7 bases not matched to a gene. DNA for the CDR3: TGTGCCAGCAGTTTAAGGGGACAGGGGGGAAGGTACGAGCAGTACTTC. This encodes CASSLRGQGGRYEQYF.

The gene calls are TRBV5-1 and TRBJ2-1; D gene ambiguous. The CDR3 totals 15 residues. Trimming shortened V by 2 bases and J by 0 bases, and 9 bases separated the two germline ends. In germline, CDR1 is SGHRS, CDR2 YFSETQ. The CDR3 region is CASSFHPSSYNEQFF. The CDR3 DNA is TGCGCCAGCAGCTTTCACCCAAGCTCCTACAATGAGCAGTTCTTC.

This sequence joins TRBV6-5 and TRBJ2-7; TRBD1 agrees at 9 bases. The CDR3 covers 15 residues. CDR1 MNHEY and CDR2 SVGAGI come from the germline V gene. Losses at the gene ends were 5 bases for V and 2 bases for J; bases not matched to a gene: 7. CDR3: CASSPTGQGPYEQYF. The CDR3 DNA reads TGTGCCAGCAGTCCCACGGGACAGGGCCCCTACGAGCAGTACTTC.

V gene TRBV7-9 combines with J gene TRBJ2-7; weak D call: TRBD2 (8 bases). In germline, CDR1 is SEHNR, CDR2 FQNEAQ (reference sequence). The CDR3 loop spans 18 amino acids. V shed 4 bases and J shed 1 base, with 23 bases lying between them. The CDR3 region is CASSSTGEWREASYEQYF. The CDR3 DNA sequence: TGTGCCAGCAGCTCCACAGGGGAATGGCGGGAGGCGTCCTACGAGCAGTACTTC. Looking up the rest from reference TRBV7-9 and TRBJ2-7 gives the full variable domain: DTGVSQNPRHKITKRGQNVTFRCDPISEHNRLYWYRQTLGQGPEFLTYFQNEAQLEKSRLLSDRFSAERPKGSFSTLEIQRTEQGDSAMYLCASSSTGEWREASYEQYFGPGTRLTVT.

This clone was seen once. This chain joins TRBV2 and TRBJ1-2; D is unclear. From germline, CDR1 is SNHLY and CDR2 FYNNEI. Trimming stripped 3 bases from V and 1 base from J, with 3 bases between. The CDR3 has 12 amino acids. This CDR3 reads CASSDINYGYTF. DNA for the CDR3: TGTGCCAGCAGTGATATTAACTATGGCTACACCTTC.

The chain carries TRBV5-1 and TRBJ2-1, with a tentative D call TRBD1 (5 bases). Germline V lookup: CDR1 SGHRS, CDR2 YFSETQ. V shed 4 bases and J shed 5 bases, with 16 bases lying between them. The CDR3 has 15 amino acids. The CDR3 DNA sequence: TGCGCCAGCAGCGGAAAACAGGCCGGCCACAATGAGCAGTTCTTC. It specifies CASSGKQAGHNEQFF.

In the case of this clone: The junction does not match germline at one end; this may be a read error. The chain employs TRBV6-5 and TRBJ2-1, with unresolved D. Germline values: CDR1 MNHEY, CDR2 SVGAGI. The CDR3 extends over 11 amino acids. Here the CDR3 DNA reads TGTGCCAGCAGGCAGCTCAATGGGCAGTTCTTC. It specifies CASRQLNGQFF.

The count of this clone is one. This chain connects TRBV5-1 to TRBJ1-1; D remains ambiguous. The CDR3 totals 16 residues. The germline CDR1 and CDR2 sequences are SGHRS and YFSETQ. Trimming cost V 2 bases and J 0 bases, with 14 bases left between them. This CDR3 is CASSFTALRLNTEAFF. CDR3 DNA sequence: TGCGCCAGCAGCTTCACAGCTTTAAGGTTGAACACTGAAGCTTTCTTT.

The chain couples TRBV7-9 to TRBJ2-3; TRBD1 is a possible D gene (5 bases). The CDR3 runs 14 residues. Deletions cut 3 bases from V and 1 base from J, with 8 bases between. From germline, CDR1 is SEHNR and CDR2 FQNEAQ (reference sequence). The CDR3 loop reads CASSLPQGTDTQYF. The CDR3 nucleotides are TGTGCCAGCAGCTTGCCACAGGGCACAGATACGCAGTATTTT.

The V call is TRBV18, the J call TRBJ2-6; D perhaps matches TRBD2 (5 bases). V dropped 6 bases and J dropped 1 base, with 10 bases sitting between them. This CDR3 comprises 15 residues. The germline gives CDR1 KGHSH, CDR2 LQKENI. The DNA for the CDR3 is TGTGCCAGCTCCCCTCGGGAATCTGGGGCCAACGTCCTGACTTTC. Protein: CASSPRESGANVLTF. Based on the CDR3 plus reference TRBV18 and TRBJ2-6, the full variable domain is NAGVMQNPRHLVRRRGQEARLRCSPMKGHSHVYWYRQLPEEGLKFMVYLQKENIIDESGMPKERFSAEFPKEGPSILRIQQVVRGDSAAYFCASSPRESGANVLTFGAGSRLTVL.

The gene calls are TRBV5-1 and TRBJ2-5; tentatively, D is TRBD1 (6 bases). This CDR3 comprises 15 residues. V was clipped by 3 bases and J by 1 base, with 13 bases between them. Germline V lookup: CDR1 SGHRS, CDR2 YFSETQ. The CDR3 sequence: CASSSGTLTQETQYF. The CDR3 DNA follows: TGCGCCAGCAGCTCCGGGACACTGACCCAAGAGACCCAGTACTTC.

The chain carries TRBV3-1 (or the pseudogene TRBV3-2) and TRBJ1-4, with D hard to call. Trimming cost V 3 bases and J 10 bases, with 9 bases left between them. The CDR3 has 12 residues. CDR1 LGHDT and CDR2 YNNKEL come from the germline V gene (reference sequence). The CDR3 sequence is CASSQTHGKLFF. CDR3 nucleotide sequence: TGTGCCAGCAGCCAGACCCACGGAAAACTGTTTTTT.

The chain couples TRBV19 to TRBJ2-2; no firm D call. This CDR3 is 15 amino acids long. V was trimmed by 2 bases and J by 4 bases, leaving 11 bases between them. Germline V gives CDR1 LNHDA, CDR2 SQIVND (reference sequence). The CDR3 here is CASSIIGLRTGELFF. CDR3 coding DNA: TGTGCCAGTAGTATAATTGGCTTACGCACCGGGGAGCTGTTTTTT.

The V and J genes are TRBV29-1 and TRBJ2-1; D is perhaps TRBD2 (6 bases). The germline V gene encodes CDR1 SQVTM and CDR2 ANQGSEA. The CDR3 loop spans 15 amino acids. V gave up 4 bases and J gave up 5 bases, with 18 bases separating them. This chain's CDR3 is CSVAVGGGYNNEQFF. The DNA for the CDR3 is TGCAGCGTTGCCGTGGGGGGAGGTTACAACAATGAGCAGTTCTTC.